This T cell receptor beta chain emerged from a study of T cell responses to AZD1222 COVID-19 vaccine. Produced via immunoSEQ multiplex PCR; TCRdb's table is partial and in-frame only. Of approximately 150,000 clones listed, approximately 90% are singletons. The CDR3 has 13 amino acids. In germline, CDR1 is WSHSY, CDR2 SAAADI. V was cut by 6 bases and J by 4 bases, with 7 bases left in between. The TCR sequence derives from an adult in good health. The chain recombines TRBV10-2 with TRBJ1-6, with D perhaps matching TRBD1 (5 bases). Sequenced material: peripheral blood, taken on day 0 of AZD1222 vaccination. This CDR3 reads CASRTDYNSPLHF. CDR3 coding DNA: TGCGCCAGCAGGACAGATTATAATTCACCCCTCCACTTT.